One and the same sample provided the 2 T cell receptor beta chains below, sequenced in a study of OX40 agonist ivuxolimab in advanced cancers. TCRdb keeps only in-frame clones here, not all; method: immunoSEQ multiplex PCR. The sample has roughly 90,000 clones; about 89% are singletons. Specimen: CD4+ or CD8+ T cells sorted from blood, collected in a trial of the OX40 agonist ivuxolimab. These receptors were collected from an adult with an advanced solid tumor such as melanoma, head and neck, liver or kidney cancer.

V gene TRBV27 combines with J gene TRBJ2-2; D may be TRBD2 (6 bases). Germline-derived CDR1 and CDR2 are MNHEY and SMNVEV (reference sequence). This CDR3 contains 13 residues. Trimming shortened V by 8 bases and J by 5 bases, and 12 bases separated the two germline ends. In DNA, the CDR3 is TGTGCCAGCTCAAGCGGGCGAACCGGGGAGCTGTTTTTT. Residues: CASSSGRTGELFF.

This clone has only one observation. One end of the junction does not line up with germline, which may come from a read error. V and J are TRBV7-3 and TRBJ2-2; D is ambiguous. Germline V lookup: CDR1 SGHTA, CDR2 FQGTGA. The CDR3 spans 16 residues. This chain's CDR3 is CASSLKPIQNSGELFF. The CDR3 region has the DNA TGTGCCAGCAGCTTAAAGCCTATTCAGAACTCCGGGGAGCTGTTTTTT.